The clone carrying this T cell receptor (beta chain) was detected once. Antigen unknown. This specimen belongs to a study of cytomegalovirus exposure and HLA in healthy donors. For the study at large: Some 180 million T cells yielded 110 million or so unique TCR beta sequences in earlier analysis.

The study's findings and limits: Sequencing had likely introduced a cluster of highly shared sequence variants as an artifact.

V was clipped by 7 bases and J by 2 bases; unmatched bases: 3. Germline V CDR1 and CDR2: LNHDA, SQIVND (reference sequence). The CDR3 covers 13 residues. PCR amplification relied on 60 Vbeta primers (plus 13 Jbeta primers). Clones were read by immunoSEQ multiplex PCR, and TCRdb kept only the in-frame ones, dropping some. This sample has about 84,000 clones, with 55% to 65% found just once. This TCR was sampled from a woman between 35 and 50 years old in good health and CMV-seropositive. The chain joins TRBV19 to TRBJ1-1, with 8 bases aligning to TRBD1. Material for sequencing was PBMCs. CDR3: CASTDRANTEAFF. The CDR3 coding sequence is TGTGCCAGTACGGACAGGGCCAACACTGAAGCTTTCTTT. Drawing the rest from reference TRBV19 and TRBJ1-1, the complete variable domain is DGGITQSPKYLFRKEGQNVTLSCEQNLNHDAMYWYRQDPGQGLRLIYYSQIVNDFQKGDIAEGYSVSREKKESFPLTVTSAQKNPTAFYLCASTDRANTEAFFGQGTRLTVV.